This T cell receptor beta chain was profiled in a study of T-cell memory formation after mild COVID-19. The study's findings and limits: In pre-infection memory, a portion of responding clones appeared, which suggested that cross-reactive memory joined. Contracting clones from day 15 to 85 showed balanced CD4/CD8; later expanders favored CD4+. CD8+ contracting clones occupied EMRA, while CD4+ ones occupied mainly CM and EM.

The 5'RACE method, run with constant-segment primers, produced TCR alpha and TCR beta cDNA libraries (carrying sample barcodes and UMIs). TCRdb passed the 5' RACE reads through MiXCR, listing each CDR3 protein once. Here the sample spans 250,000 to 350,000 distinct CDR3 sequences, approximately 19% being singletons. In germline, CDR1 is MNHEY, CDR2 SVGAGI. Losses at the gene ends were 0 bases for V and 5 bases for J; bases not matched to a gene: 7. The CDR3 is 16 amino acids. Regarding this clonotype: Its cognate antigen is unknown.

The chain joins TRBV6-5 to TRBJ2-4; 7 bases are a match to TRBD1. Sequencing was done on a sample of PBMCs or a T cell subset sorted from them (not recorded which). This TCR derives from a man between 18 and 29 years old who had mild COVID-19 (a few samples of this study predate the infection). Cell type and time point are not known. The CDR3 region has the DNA TGTGCCAGCAGTTACTCGATCCGACAGGGAGAAAACATTCAGTACTTC. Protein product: CASSYSIRQGENIQYF.